The clone carrying this TCR beta chain was detected only a few times. Its target is not known. V was pared by 5 bases and J by 8 bases, with 15 bases between. Per the germline V gene, CDR1 is SGHAT and CDR2 is FQNNGV. This CDR3 contains 14 residues. The sample is drawn from a study of T cell responses to AZD1222 COVID-19 vaccine. Whole-study findings and limits: Two AZD1222 administrations were followed by greater Spike-specific TCR breadth and depth.

The data were produced by immunoSEQ multiplex PCR, yet TCRdb's version contains in-frame clones alone and is incomplete. Altogether 150,000 or so clones are present, more than 75% being singletons, with the ten largest covering roughly 9.7%. The sequence came from an adult who received the AZD1222 COVID-19 vaccine. The gene calls are TRBV11-2 and TRBJ2-2; D call uncertain. Material: peripheral blood, obtained 28 days after the second AZD1222 dose. The CDR3 coding sequence is TGTGCCAGCAGCCTCGGACCTACGGCGGGGGAGCTGTTTTTT. Its protein is CASSLGPTAGELFF.